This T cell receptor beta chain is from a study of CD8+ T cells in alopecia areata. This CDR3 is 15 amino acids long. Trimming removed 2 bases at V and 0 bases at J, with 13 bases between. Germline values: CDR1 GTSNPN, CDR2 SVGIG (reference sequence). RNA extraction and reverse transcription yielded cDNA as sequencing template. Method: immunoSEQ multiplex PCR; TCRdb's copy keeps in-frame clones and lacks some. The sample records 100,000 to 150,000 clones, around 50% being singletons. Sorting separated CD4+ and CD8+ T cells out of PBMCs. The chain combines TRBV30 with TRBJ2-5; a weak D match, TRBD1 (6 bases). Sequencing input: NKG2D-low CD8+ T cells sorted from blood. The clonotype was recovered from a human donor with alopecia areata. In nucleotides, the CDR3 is TGTGCCTGGAGTAGGGTAGGGGGAGACCAAGAGACCCAGTACTTC. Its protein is CAWSRVGGDQETQYF.